This TCR beta chain was sequenced for a study of CD4+ T cells in melanoma. For this clone: What it recognizes is unknown.

Study observations and caveats: In melanoma, neoantigen-specific CD4+ T cells reportedly differed in differentiation state.

Assay: immunoSEQ multiplex PCR; the TCRdb copy retains only in-frame clones and omits some. The top ten clones hold around 30% of a sample with some 6,600 clones, approximately 70% of them seen once. The CDR3 contains 14 residues. Trimming stripped 4 bases from V and 3 bases from J, with 13 bases between. Germline lookup yields CDR1 SGHAT and CDR2 FQNNGV. The sequence derives from a human donor with melanoma. Sequencing was carried out using cells from a culture (not recorded whether cultured in vitro). This chain uses TRBV11-2 with TRBJ2-7; D is tentatively TRBD1 or TRBD2 (6 bases each). In DNA form, the CDR3 reads TGTGCCAGCAGCTGGGACGGGGGCATCTACGAGCAGTACTTC. Translation: CASSWDGGIYEQYF.